This is a list of T cell receptor beta chains from one sample in a study of T cells in Graves' hyperthyroidism and ophthalmopathy. TCRdb reanalysed the multiplex PCR reads using MiXCR and keeps one entry per CDR3 protein. The table includes more than 450,000 distinct CDR3 sequences, 12% to 15% detected once. Sequenced material: blood. These TCRs come from a woman in her thirties or forties with Graves' hyperthyroidism. CDR3s include the opening cysteine and the closing phenylalanine or tryptophan. D genes are given only for firm matches. Clone size appears in some rows only: once, few, many, or a class for an expanded clone.

>TRBV28|.|TRBJ2-7|12|many
TGTGCCAGCAGTTTCTTAGAAGGCGAGCAGTACTTC
CASSFLEGEQYF
>TRBV10-3|.|TRBJ1-1|13|many
TGTGCCATCAGAAGGGACCTAAACACTGAAGCTTTCTTT
CAIRRDLNTEAFF
>TRBV12-3/TRBV12-4|.|TRBJ1-2|16|many
TGTGCCAGCAGTTTGGCCCCCCAGGGCTCGATCTATGGCTACACCTTC
CASSLAPQGSIYGYTF
>TRBV5-1|.|TRBJ2-5|15|.
TGCGCCAGCAGCTTGGTGTTAGCAAACCAAGAGACCCAGTACTTC
CASSLVLANQETQYF
>TRBV7-2|.|TRBJ2-6|16|once
TGTGCCAGCAGCTTAAAACACACGTCTGGGGCCAACGTCCTGACTTTC
CASSLKHTSGANVLTF
>TRBV7-3|TRBD2|TRBJ2-1|19|.
TGTGCCAGCAGTCGCCTGGGACTAGCGGGAGGGAAAATTTTCGATGAGCAGTTCTTC
CASSRLGLAGGKIFDEQFF
>TRBV20-1|.|TRBJ1-1|12|many
TGCAGTGCTAGTTTAACAGGAACTGAAGCTTTCTTT
CSASLTGTEAFF
>TRBV2|TRBD1|TRBJ1-1|18|.
TGTGCCAGCAGTGAAGCGCACCTCCCTGGACAGGCGAATACTGAAGCTTTCTTT
CASSEAHLPGQANTEAFF
>TRBV19|.|TRBJ2-1|14|few
TGTGCCAGTAGTAGGCGGGATGGGATTAATGAGCAGTTCTTC
CASSRRDGINEQFF
>TRBV9|.|TRBJ1-1|17|.
TGTGCCAGCAGCGTAGCTCTTTCGGATAGGGGGGCCCCTGAAGCTTTCTTT
CASSVALSDRGAPEAFF
>TRBV27|.|TRBJ1-5|17|many
TGTGCCAGCAGAAAAACTCAAGGGGGGCACCTCAATCAGCCCCAGCATTTT
CASRKTQGGHLNQPQHF
>TRBV2|.|TRBJ2-3|15|many
TGTGCCAGCAGTGAAGCGCGGACACCCACAGATACGCAGTATTTT
CASSEARTPTDTQYF
>TRBV7-2|.|TRBJ2-7|15|many
TGTGCCAGCAGCTTCTTTAGGGGGAGCACCTACGAGCAGTACTTC
CASSFFRGSTYEQYF
>TRBV30|.|TRBJ2-7|11|few
TGTGCCTGGGGTCCGGCCTACGAGCAGTACTTC
CAWGPAYEQYF
>TRBV5-1|TRBD1|TRBJ2-2|11|many
TGCGCCAGCGGGACAGCCGGGGAGCTGTTTTTT
CASGTAGELFF
>TRBV20-1|TRBD2|TRBJ2-1|17|many
TGCAGTCCAGGGGGTAGCGGGAGATTTGAGTCCTACAATGAGCAGTTCTTC
CSPGGSGRFESYNEQFF
>TRBV18|.|TRBJ1-1|16|many
TGTGCCAGCTCACCCGCACCCCAGGGCGGAAACACTGAAGCTTTCTTT
CASSPAPQGGNTEAFF
>TRBV10-2|TRBD1|TRBJ1-2|15|few
TGCGCCAGCAGTGACGACAGGGGTCAGAGACATGGCTACACCTTC
CASSDDRGQRHGYTF
>TRBV28|TRBD2|TRBJ2-5|17|few
TGTGCCGTAGCCAACCGGGGACTAGCGGGAGGCCAAGAGACCCAGTACTTC
CAVANRGLAGGQETQYF
>TRBV2|.|TRBJ2-5|13|few
TGTGCCAGCAGTGAAGGGGGTAGGGAGACCCAGTACTTC
CASSEGGRETQYF
>TRBV28|TRBD1|TRBJ1-4|15|many
TGTGCCAGCAGTCGGACAGGGGTGACTAATGAAAAACTGTTTTTT
CASSRTGVTNEKLFF
>TRBV6-2/TRBV6-3|TRBD2|TRBJ2-7|19|many
TGTGCCAGCAGTACCTCGACTAGCGGGAGAAGCAGGAGGATCTACGAGCAGTACTTC
CASSTSTSGRSRRIYEQYF
>TRBV25-1|TRBD1|TRBJ2-5|14|.
TGTGCCAGCAGTGATCCAGGGGGCTGGGAGACCCAGTACTTC
CASSDPGGWETQYF
>TRBV20-1|TRBD1|TRBJ2-1|15|.
TGCAGTGCTAGAGACGGGACAGGGGTTTCGGGTGAGCAGTTCTTC
CSARDGTGVSGEQFF
>TRBV7-3|TRBD2|TRBJ2-1|16|.
TGTGCCAGCAGCGCAGCCTCCCCGGGACTAGGGTATGAGCAGTTCTTC
CASSAASPGLGYEQFF
>TRBV24-1|.|TRBJ2-2|13|.
TGTGCCACCAGTGATGAGTACACCGGGGAGCTGTTTTTT
CATSDEYTGELFF
>TRBV5-8|TRBD2|TRBJ2-3|15|many
TGTGCCAGCAGCTTGTCCGGGACTAGCGGGGATACGCAGTATTTT
CASSLSGTSGDTQYF
>TRBV3-1|TRBD2|TRBJ2-1|17|many
TGTGCCAGCAGCCAAACACTAGCGCCCAGCTCCTACAATGAGCAGTTCTTC
CASSQTLAPSSYNEQFF
>TRBV13|.|TRBJ2-1|14|many
TGTGCCAGCAGCCCGAGGGGCTTTAAGAATGAGCAGTTCTTC
CASSPRGFKNEQFF
>TRBV6-4|.|TRBJ2-7|14|.
TGTGCCAGCAGAAACCGGGACTTAGTGTGGCGGCAGTACTTC
CASRNRDLVWRQYF
>TRBV5-5|TRBD2|TRBJ2-7|15|many
TGTGCCAGCAGCTTGGCCGTGACTAGCGCCTACGAGCAGTACTTC
CASSLAVTSAYEQYF
>TRBV2|.|TRBJ1-4|13|many
TGTGCCAGCAGTGTGGCGAGTAATGAAAAACTGTTTTTT
CASSVASNEKLFF
>TRBV14|TRBD1|TRBJ2-6|20|few
TGTGCCAGCAGCCAAGTTCCCAGGGGACAGGTTCGTTCTGGGGCCAACGTCCTGACTTTC
CASSQVPRGQVRSGANVLTF
>TRBV18|TRBD1|TRBJ1-2|14|many
TGTGCCAGCTCCCCGGGACAGGGAATATCTGGCTACACCTTC
CASSPGQGISGYTF
>TRBV28|TRBD1|TRBJ1-1|16|many
TGTGCCAGCAGGAATCCGGGACAGCTCATGAACACTGAAGCTTTCTTT
CASRNPGQLMNTEAFF
>TRBV6-1|TRBD1|TRBJ2-2|16|many
TGTGCCAGTACCGGGACAGGGTCTCAGAACACCGGGGAGCTGTTTTTT
CASTGTGSQNTGELFF
>TRBV3-1|.|TRBJ2-1|17|many
TGTGCCAGCAGCCATGACCTAGCGCCGAGCTCCTACAATGAGCAGTTCTTC
CASSHDLAPSSYNEQFF
>TRBV18|.|TRBJ1-2|15|many
TGTGCCAGCTCACCAGAGGGCAGGATTAACTATGGCTACACCTTC
CASSPEGRINYGYTF
>TRBV19|TRBD1|TRBJ1-2|15|many
TGTGCCAGCGCACAAGACAGGGGGCCTTCCTATGGCTACACCTTC
CASAQDRGPSYGYTF
>TRBV28|TRBD2|TRBJ2-2|17|few
TGTGCCAGCAGACTGAGAACCTTTAGCGGGAGAACCGGGGAGCTGTTTTTT
CASRLRTFSGRTGELFF
>TRBV20-1|TRBD1|TRBJ2-1|14|many
TGCAGTGCTATCGGGACAGGGGATTACAATGAGCAGTTCTTC
CSAIGTGDYNEQFF
>TRBV24-1|.|TRBJ1-5|15|.
TGTGCCACCAGTGCCACCGAGGGCAGCAATCAGCCCCAGCATTTT
CATSATEGSNQPQHF
>TRBV19|.|TRBJ2-1|15|.
TGTGCCAGTAGTACCTTGGCAGGGTTTGACAATGAGCAGTTCTTC
CASSTLAGFDNEQFF
>TRBV3-1|.|TRBJ1-2|14|.
TGTGCCAGCAGCCAAGGAGGAACCTTCTATGGCTACACCTTC
CASSQGGTFYGYTF
>TRBV6-2/TRBV6-3|.|TRBJ2-7|14|few
.
CASILGQGIYEQYF
>TRBV4-2|TRBD1|TRBJ1-1|16|few
TGTGCCAGCAGCCAAGTGACAGGGGCCGCGAACACTGAAGCTTTCTTT
CASSQVTGAANTEAFF
>TRBV28|.|TRBJ2-5|15|many
TGTGCCAGCAGTCCCCGGCCGGACTACCAAGAGACCCAGTACTTC
CASSPRPDYQETQYF
>TRBV2|.|TRBJ2-5|14|many
TGTGCCAGCAGCGAGGTCGGGGGCTTGGAGACCCAGTACTTC
CASSEVGGLETQYF
>TRBV4-1|TRBD1|TRBJ2-6|18|.
TGCGCCAGCAGCCAAGTTTCGGGACAGGGGGCGGGGGCCAACGTCCTGACTTTC
CASSQVSGQGAGANVLTF
>TRBV20-1|TRBD2|TRBJ2-3|15|many
TGCAGTGCTAATGACAACGGGGGGGGCACAGATACGCAGTATTTT
CSANDNGGGTDTQYF
>TRBV12-3/TRBV12-4|.|TRBJ1-1|16|few
TGTGCCAGCAGTTTTTGGGGAGACGTCGCGAGCACTGAAGCTTTCTTT
CASSFWGDVASTEAFF